This T cell receptor beta chain was retrieved from a study of cytomegalovirus exposure and HLA in healthy donors. Study-wide context: Previous work identified roughly 110 million unique TCR beta sequences from around 180 million T cells.

Each of the donors was a healthy bone marrow donor. Study-level results: The authors considered a cluster of highly shared sequence variants likely to be a sequencing artifact. Immune exposure information available was restricted to CMV serostatus.

PCR used 60 Vbeta primers and 13 Jbeta primers. Generated by immunoSEQ multiplex PCR, the TCRdb table keeps only in-frame clones and is missing some. Of 150,000 to 200,000 clones listed, approximately 75% are singletons. A remark on this clone: Antigen unknown.

The clonotype was recovered from a girl aged 10 to 17 in good health and CMV-seronegative. What was sequenced was PBMCs.

CDR3 loop: CASSITGDSNQPQHF. CDR3 in DNA: TGCGCCAGCAGTATCACAGGAGATAGCAATCAGCCCCAGCATTTT. This chain joins TRBV5-1 and TRBJ1-5, with D perhaps matching TRBD1 (5 bases). There are 15 residues in the CDR3. Germline values: CDR1 SGHRS, CDR2 YFSETQ. V was shortened by 5 bases and J by 0 bases, with 12 bases between the two germline ends.